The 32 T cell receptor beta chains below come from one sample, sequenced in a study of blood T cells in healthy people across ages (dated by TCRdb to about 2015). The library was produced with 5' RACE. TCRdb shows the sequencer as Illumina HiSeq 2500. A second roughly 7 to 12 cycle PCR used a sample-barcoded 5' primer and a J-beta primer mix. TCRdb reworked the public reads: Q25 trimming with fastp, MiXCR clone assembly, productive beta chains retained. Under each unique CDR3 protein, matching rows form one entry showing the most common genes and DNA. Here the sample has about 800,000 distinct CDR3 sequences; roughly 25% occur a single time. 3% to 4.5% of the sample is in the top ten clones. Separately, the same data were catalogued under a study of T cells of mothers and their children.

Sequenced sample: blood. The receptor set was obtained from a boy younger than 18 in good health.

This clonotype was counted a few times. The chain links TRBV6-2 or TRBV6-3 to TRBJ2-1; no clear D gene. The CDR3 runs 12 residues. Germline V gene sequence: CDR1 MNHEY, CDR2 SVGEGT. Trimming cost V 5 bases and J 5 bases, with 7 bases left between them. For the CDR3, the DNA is TGTGCCAGCAGTACCTACAACAATGAGCAGTTCTTC. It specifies CASSTYNNEQFF.

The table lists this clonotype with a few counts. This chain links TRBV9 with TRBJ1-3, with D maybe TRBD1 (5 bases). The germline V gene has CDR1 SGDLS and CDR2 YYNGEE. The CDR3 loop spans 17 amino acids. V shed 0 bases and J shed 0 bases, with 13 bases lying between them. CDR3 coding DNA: TGTGCCAGCAGCGTAGGGGGGACCGATTTCTCTGGAAACACCATATATTTT. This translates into CASSVGGTDFSGNTIYF.

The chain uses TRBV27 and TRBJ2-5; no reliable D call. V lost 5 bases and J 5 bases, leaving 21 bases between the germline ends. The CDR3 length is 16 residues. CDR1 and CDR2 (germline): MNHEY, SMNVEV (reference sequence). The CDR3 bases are TGTGCCAGCAGTAAACATACCGGGTCAACCGCGGAGACCCAGTACTTC. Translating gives CASSKHTGSTAETQYF.

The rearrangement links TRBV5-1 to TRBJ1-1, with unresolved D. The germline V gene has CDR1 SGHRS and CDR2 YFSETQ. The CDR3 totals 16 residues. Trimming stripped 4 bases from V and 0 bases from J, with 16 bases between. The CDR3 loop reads CASSVPLDGVNTEAFF. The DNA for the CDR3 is TGCGCCAGCAGCGTACCTCTAGACGGGGTGAACACTGAAGCTTTCTTT. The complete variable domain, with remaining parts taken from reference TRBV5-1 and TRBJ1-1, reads KAGVTQTPRYLIKTRGQQVTLSCSPISGHRSVSWYQQTPGQGLQFLFEYFSETQRNKGNFPGRFSGRQFSNSRSEMNVSTLELGDSALYLCASSVPLDGVNTEAFFGQGTRLTVV.

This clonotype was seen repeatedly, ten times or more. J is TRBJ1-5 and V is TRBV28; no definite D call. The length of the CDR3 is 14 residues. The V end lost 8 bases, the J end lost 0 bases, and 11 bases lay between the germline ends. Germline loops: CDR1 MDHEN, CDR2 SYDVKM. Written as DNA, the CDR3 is TGTGCCAGCTCACTGCTGGTTAGCAATCAGCCCCAGCATTTT. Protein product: CASSLLVSNQPQHF. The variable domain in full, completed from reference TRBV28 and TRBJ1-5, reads DVKVTQSSRYLVKRTGEKVFLECVQDMDHENMFWYRQDPGLGLRLIYFSYDVKMKEKGDIPEGYSVSREKKERFSLILESASTNQTSMYLCASSLLVSNQPQHFGDGTRLSIL.

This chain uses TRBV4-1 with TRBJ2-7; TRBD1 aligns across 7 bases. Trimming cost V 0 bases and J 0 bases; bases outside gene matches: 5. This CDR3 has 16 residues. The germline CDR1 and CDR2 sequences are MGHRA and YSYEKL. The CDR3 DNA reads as TGCGCCAGCAGCCAAGATGAGTGGGACAGCTCCTACGAGCAGTACTTC. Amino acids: CASSQDEWDSSYEQYF.

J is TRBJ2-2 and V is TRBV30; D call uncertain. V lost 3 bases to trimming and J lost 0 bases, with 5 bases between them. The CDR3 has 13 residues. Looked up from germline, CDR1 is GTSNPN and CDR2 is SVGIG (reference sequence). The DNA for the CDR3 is TGTGCCTGGAGACAGACGAACACCGGGGAGCTGTTTTTT. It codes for CAWRQTNTGELFF.

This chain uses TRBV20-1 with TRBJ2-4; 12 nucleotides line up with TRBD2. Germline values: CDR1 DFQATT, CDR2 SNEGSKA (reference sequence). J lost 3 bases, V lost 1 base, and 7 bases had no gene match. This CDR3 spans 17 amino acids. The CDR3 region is CSARGLAGGQDKNIQYF. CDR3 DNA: TGCAGTGCTAGAGGGCTAGCGGGGGGGCAGGACAAAAACATTCAGTACTTC.

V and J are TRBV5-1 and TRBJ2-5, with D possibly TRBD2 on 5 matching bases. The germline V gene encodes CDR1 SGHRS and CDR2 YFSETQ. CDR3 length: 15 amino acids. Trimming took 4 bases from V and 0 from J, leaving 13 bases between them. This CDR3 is CASSPAAVHQETQYF. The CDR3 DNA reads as TGCGCCAGCAGCCCCGCAGCGGTCCACCAAGAGACCCAGTACTTC.

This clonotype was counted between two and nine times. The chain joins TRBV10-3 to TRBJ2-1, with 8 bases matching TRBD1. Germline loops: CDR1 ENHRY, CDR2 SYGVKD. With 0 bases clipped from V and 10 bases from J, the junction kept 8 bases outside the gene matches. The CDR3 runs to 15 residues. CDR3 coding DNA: TGTGCCATCAGTGAGTCTGACAGGGGAGTCGGCGAGCAGTTCTTC. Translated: CAISESDRGVGEQFF.

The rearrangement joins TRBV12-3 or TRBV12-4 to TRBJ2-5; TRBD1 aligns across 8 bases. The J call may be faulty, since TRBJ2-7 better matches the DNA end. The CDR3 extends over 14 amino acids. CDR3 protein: CASRSTQGASEQYF. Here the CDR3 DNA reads TGTGCCAGCAGGTCAACCCAGGGGGCGTCCGAGCAGTACTTC.

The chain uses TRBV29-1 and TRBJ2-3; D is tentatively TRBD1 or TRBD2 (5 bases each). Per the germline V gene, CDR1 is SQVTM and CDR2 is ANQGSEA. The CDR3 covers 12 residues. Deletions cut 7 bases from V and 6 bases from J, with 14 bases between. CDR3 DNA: TGCAGCGCAGGGCGCGAGGGGGATACGCAGTATTTT. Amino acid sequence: CSAGREGDTQYF.

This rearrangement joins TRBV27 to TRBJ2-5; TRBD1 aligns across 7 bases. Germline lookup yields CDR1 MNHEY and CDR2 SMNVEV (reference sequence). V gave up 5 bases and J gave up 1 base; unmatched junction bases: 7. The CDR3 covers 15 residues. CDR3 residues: CASSKPGQSQETQYF. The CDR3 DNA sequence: TGTGCCAGCAGTAAACCGGGACAGAGCCAAGAGACCCAGTACTTC.

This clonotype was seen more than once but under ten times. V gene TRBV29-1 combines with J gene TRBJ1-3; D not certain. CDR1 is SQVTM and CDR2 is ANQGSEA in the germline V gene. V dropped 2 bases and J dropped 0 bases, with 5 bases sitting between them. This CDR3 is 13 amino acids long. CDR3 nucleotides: TGCAGCGTTGAACGAGTCTCTGGAAACACCATATATTTT. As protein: CSVERVSGNTIYF.

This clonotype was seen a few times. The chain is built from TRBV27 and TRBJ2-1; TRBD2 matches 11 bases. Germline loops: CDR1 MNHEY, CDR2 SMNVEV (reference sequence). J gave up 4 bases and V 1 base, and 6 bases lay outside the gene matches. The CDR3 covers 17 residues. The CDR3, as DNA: TGTGCCAGCAGTTTATTCTTTAGCGGGGGGGGATACAATGAGCAGTTCTTC. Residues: CASSLFFSGGGYNEQFF.

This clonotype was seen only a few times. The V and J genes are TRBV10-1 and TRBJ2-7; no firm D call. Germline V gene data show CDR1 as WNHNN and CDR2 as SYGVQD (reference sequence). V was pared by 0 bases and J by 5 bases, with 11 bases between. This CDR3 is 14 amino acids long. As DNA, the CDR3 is TGCGCCAGCAGTGAGTCCGTCGGGCGTGACGAGCAGTACTTC. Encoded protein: CASSESVGRDEQYF.

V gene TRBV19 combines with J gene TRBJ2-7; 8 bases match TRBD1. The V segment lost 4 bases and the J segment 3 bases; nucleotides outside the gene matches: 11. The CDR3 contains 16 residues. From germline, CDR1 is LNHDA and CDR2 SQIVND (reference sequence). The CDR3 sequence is CASSTRRQGNVYEQYF. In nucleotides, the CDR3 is TGTGCCAGTAGTACACGTCGACAGGGGAACGTCTACGAGCAGTACTTC.

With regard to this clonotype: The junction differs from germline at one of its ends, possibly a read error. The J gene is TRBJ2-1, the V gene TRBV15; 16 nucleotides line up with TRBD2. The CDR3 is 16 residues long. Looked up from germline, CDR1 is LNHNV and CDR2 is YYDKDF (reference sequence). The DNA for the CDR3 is TGTGCCATCAGCAGAGAGGGACTAGCGGGGGGGAATGAGCAGTTCTTC. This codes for CAISREGLAGGNEQFF.

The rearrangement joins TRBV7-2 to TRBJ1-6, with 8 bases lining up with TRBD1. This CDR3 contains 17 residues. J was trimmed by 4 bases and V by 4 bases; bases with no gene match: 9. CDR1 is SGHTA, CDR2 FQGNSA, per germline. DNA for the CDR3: TGTGCCAGCAGCTGGGGGGGGCAGGGGGCTTATAATTCACCCCTCCACTTT. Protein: CASSWGGQGAYNSPLHF.

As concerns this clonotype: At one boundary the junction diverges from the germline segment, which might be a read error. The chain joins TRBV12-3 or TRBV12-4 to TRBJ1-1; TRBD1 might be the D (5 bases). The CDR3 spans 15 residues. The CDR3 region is CASSLQGVKNAEAFF. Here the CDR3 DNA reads TGTGCCAGCAGTTTACAGGGCGTAAAGAACGCTGAAGCTTTCTTT.

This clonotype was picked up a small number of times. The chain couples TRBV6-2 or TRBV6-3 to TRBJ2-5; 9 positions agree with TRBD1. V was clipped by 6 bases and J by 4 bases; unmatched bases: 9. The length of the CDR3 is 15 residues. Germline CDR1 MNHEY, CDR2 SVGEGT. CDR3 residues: CASRNPDRGSETQYF. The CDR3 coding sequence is TGTGCCAGCAGAAACCCGGACAGGGGATCAGAGACCCAGTACTTC.

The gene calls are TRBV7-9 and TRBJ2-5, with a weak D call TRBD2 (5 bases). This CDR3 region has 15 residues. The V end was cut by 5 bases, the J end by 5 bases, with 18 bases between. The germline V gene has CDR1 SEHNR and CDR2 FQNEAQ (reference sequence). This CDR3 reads CASSLLDIGGETQYF. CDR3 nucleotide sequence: TGTGCCAGCAGCCTACTAGACATTGGTGGGGAGACCCAGTACTTC.

The CDR3 region is CASSGRDRTTGELFF. CDR3 bases: TGTGCCAGCAGCGGCCGGGACAGGACCACCGGGGAGCTGTTTTTT. The V gene is TRBV7-9, the J gene TRBJ2-2, with 8 positions matching TRBD1. The J segment lost 4 bases and the V segment lost 5 bases, leaving 6 bases of the junction unmatched. Germline CDR1 and CDR2: SEHNR and FQNEAQ (reference sequence). The CDR3 is made up of 15 amino acids.

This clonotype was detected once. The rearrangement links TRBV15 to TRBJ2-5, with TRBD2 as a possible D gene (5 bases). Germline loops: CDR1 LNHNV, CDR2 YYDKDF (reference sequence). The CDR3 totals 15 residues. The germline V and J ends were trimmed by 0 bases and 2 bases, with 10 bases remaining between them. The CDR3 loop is CATSRDSTGQETQYF. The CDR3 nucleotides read TGTGCCACCAGCAGAGATTCGACGGGGCAAGAGACCCAGTACTTC. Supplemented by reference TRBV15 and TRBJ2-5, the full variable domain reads DAMVIQNPRYQVTQFGKPVTLSCSQTLNHNVMYWYQQKSSQAPKLLFHYYDKDFNNEADTPDNFQSRRPNTSFCFLDIRSPGLGDTAMYLCATSRDSTGQETQYFGPGTRLLVL.

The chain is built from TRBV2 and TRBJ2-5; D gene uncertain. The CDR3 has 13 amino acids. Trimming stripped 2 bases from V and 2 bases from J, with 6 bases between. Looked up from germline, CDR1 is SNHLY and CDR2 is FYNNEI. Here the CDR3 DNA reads TGTGCCAGCAGTGAAAGTATTCAAGAGACCCAGTACTTC. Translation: CASSESIQETQYF.

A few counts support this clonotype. DNA of the CDR3: TGCGCCAGCAGCCAAGGAGGGGGACGAGAGACCCAGTACTTC. Translation gives CASSQGGGRETQYF. This rearrangement joins TRBV4-3 to TRBJ2-5; the D gene is possibly TRBD1 (6 bases). V was pared by 1 base and J by 4 bases, with 10 bases between. In germline, CDR1 is LGHNA, CDR2 YSLEER. The CDR3 runs to 14 residues.

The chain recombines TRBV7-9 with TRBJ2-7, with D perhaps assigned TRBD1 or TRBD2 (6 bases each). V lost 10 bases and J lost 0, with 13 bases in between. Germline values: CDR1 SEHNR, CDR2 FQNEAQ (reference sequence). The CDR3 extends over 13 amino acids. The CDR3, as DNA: TGTGCCATCTCCCGGGGGCCCTCCTACGAGCAGTACTTC. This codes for CAISRGPSYEQYF.

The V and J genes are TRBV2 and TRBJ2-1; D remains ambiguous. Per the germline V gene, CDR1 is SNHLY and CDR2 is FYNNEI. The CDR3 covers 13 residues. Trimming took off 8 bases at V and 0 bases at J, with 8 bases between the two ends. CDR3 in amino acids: CASLPSSYNEQFF. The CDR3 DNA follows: TGTGCCAGCCTCCCGAGCTCCTACAATGAGCAGTTCTTC.

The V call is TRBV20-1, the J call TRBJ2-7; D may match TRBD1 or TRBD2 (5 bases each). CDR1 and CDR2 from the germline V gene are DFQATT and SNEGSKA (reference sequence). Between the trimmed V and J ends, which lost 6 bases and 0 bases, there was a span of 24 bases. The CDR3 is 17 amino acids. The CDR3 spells CSARRRVPGRISYEQYF. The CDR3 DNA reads TGCAGTGCCAGAAGACGGGTTCCGGGGCGTATCTCCTACGAGCAGTACTTC.

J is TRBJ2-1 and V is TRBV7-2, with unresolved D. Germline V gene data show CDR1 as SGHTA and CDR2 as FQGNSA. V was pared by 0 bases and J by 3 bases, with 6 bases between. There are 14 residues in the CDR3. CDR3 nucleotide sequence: TGTGCCAGCAGCTTAGCAGCCCACTACAATGAGCAGTTCTTC. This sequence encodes CASSLAAHYNEQFF.

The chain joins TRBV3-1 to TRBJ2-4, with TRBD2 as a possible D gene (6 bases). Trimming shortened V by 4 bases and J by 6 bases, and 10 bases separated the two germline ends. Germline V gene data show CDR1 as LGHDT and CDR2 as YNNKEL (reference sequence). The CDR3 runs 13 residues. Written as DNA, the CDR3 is TGTGCCAGCAGCCCCCTCGGGGGAAACATTCAGTACTTC. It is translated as CASSPLGGNIQYF.

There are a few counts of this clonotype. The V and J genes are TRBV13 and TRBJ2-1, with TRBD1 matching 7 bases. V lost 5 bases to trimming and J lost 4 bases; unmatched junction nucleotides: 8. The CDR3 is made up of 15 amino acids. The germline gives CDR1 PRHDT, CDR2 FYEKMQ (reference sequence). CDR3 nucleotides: TGTGCCAGCAGCCTTATGGGACAGACGTACAATGAGCAGTTCTTC. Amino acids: CASSLMGQTYNEQFF.